This T cell receptor beta chain was observed in a study of blood T cell repertoires in COVID-19 (TCRdb year 2020). About the investigation overall: Samples from collaborators originated in the United States, Italy and Spain and spanned both the acute and convalescent phases of COVID-19. Samples came from the ongoing ImmuneRACE study (first 160 participants) plus 1,254 subjects from 6 global collaborators. Deeply sampled blood TCRbeta repertoires from subjects exposed to, actively infected with, or recovered from COVID-19 were included in the dataset. Sample metadata almost always included a de-identified subject ID, COVID-19 status, age in years and sex. The repertoires were released in a freely available public database meant as a resource for research on the immune response to SARS-CoV-2. HLA class I and class II types, where available, came from metadata supplied by the sample provider rather than from assay-based typing. The prospective study material was composed of cDNA or gDNA derived from T cells, B-cell-depleted T cells, or PBMCs.

The CDR3 sequence holds 10 residues, the cysteine and phenylalanine included. Only the CDR3 region is kept as DNA, spanning 30 bases read in frame from base 1. Per the germline V gene (reference sequence), SGHNT is the CDR1 and YYREEE is the CDR2. TCRbeta CDR3 regions were amplified from genomic DNA by means of the immunoSEQ Assay, a bias-controlled multiplex PCR. The authors processed their data as follows. Within the assay, amplification of reference gene primers was used to estimate how many nucleated cells each sample contained. Sequence reads were collapsed and filtered to measure the absolute abundance of every unique TCRbeta CDR3 rearrangement. For each sample, productive Simpson clonality was calculated by taking the square root of Simpson's diversity index across productive rearrangements. TCRdb took over this immuneACCESS table, retaining in-frame rearrangements with V and J assigned. Such tables are incomplete; in checked studies, under half of the missing clones stem from an unresolved V gene, and the remainder is unexplained. Clone size and the V and J calls come from that table; the DNA yielded D and trimming. The sample table records tens of thousands of clones; 80% to 90% of these occur just once. The biggest ten clones account for 25% to 30% of the sample.

Broader findings and caveats from the paper: How much clinical and demographic metadata was included differed by source and by participant, and the metadata was provided uncurated.

The table lists this clone with a count of one. It has no known antigen specificity. A junction end diverges from the germline sequence, so it may reflect a read error. At one collaborating source in Seattle, patients were enrolled during active infection and were followed longitudinally through the course of disease. The collaborating institutions used their own protocols to collect whole blood in K2EDTA tubes. Collaborator samples were shipped for TCRbeta analysis as frozen whole blood, isolated PBMCs, or DNA extracted from either sample type. The sequence is built from TRBV5-4 and TRBJ1-2; 9 bases in the junction line up with TRBD1. Sequenced material: peripheral blood. The origin of this receptor is a woman of 80 years or more with COVID-19, enrolled during active disease. CDR3 reads: CASGGTGQAF. The DNA is as follows: TGTGCCAGCGGGGGGACAGGGCAGGCCTTC. The entire variable domain, with the stretches around the CDR3 drawn from the reference TRBV5-4 and TRBJ1-2 proteins, is ETGVTQSPTHLIKTRGQQVTLRCSSQSGHNTVSWYQQALGQGPQFIFQYYREEENGRGNFPPRFSGLQFPNYSSELNVNALELDDSALYLCASGGTGQAFGSGTRLTVV.